Listed here are 17 T cell receptor beta chains from one sample, sequenced in a study of T-cell reconstitution after alpha-beta-depleted transplantation in children. Researchers prepared the TCRbeta library using unique molecular identifiers, the study reports. Each CDR3 protein gets one entry after TCRdb re-called the PCR reads with MiXCR. The sample carries tens of thousands of distinct CDR3 sequences, more than 5% recorded once. The sequences come from PBMCs, mostly from graft donor cells, collected 60 days after TCRalphabeta/CD19-depleted stem cell transplant. The receptors here all came from a female patient under 10 years old who had a stem cell transplant for aplastic anemia, so the T cells may come from the graft donor.

The chain employs TRBV6-1 and TRBJ2-5, with 8 bases matching TRBD2. The CDR3 is 14 residues long. Germline CDR1 and CDR2: MNHNS and SASEGT. Unmatched junction bases numbered 9, after V lost 8 bases and J lost 4 bases. The chain's CDR3 is CASSKREMGETQYF. CDR3 DNA: TGTGCCAGCTCTAAGCGGGAGATGGGAGAGACCCAGTACTTC.

This clonotype was counted ten times or more. This chain connects TRBV5-8 to TRBJ2-7, with no clear D. The length of the CDR3 is 12 residues. Trimming left V 5 bases short and J 6 bases short, with 12 bases between. CDR1 and CDR2 from the germline V gene are SGHTS and YDEGEE. The CDR3 nucleotides read TGTGCCAGCAGACCCCGGTTGGGCGAGCAGTACGTC. It codes for CASRPRLGEQYV.

This clonotype was seen repeatedly, ten times or more. This chain uses TRBV7-2 with TRBJ1-2, with D unresolved. Germline V CDR1 and CDR2: SGHTA, FQGNSA. V was shortened by 2 bases and J by 14 bases, with 18 bases between the two germline ends. This CDR3 comprises 13 residues. CDR3 nucleotide sequence: TGTGCCAGCAGCTTACTCCCTGTGAATGGCCCTACCTTC. Protein: CASSLLPVNGPTF. Full variable domain (missing parts from reference TRBV7-2 and TRBJ1-2): GAGVSQSPSNKVTEKGKDVELRCDPISGHTALYWYRQSLGQGLEFLIYFQGNSAPDKSGLPSDRFSAERTGGSVSTLTIQRTQQEDSAVYLCASSLLPVNGPTFGSGTRLTVV.

The sample holds many counts of this clonotype. The CDR3 region is CASSASSYEQYF. In DNA form, the CDR3 reads TGTGCCAGCAGCGCGAGTTCCTACGAGCAGTACTTC. The rearrangement uses TRBV5-6 and TRBJ2-7; D remains unclear. The germline V and J ends were trimmed by 4 bases and 1 base, with 6 bases remaining between them. Germline values: CDR1 SGHDT, CDR2 YYEEEE. The CDR3 runs to 12 residues.

In its sample, this clonotype was seen many times. V and J are TRBV4-1 and TRBJ2-1, with TRBD2 matching 12 bases. Germline-derived CDR1 and CDR2 are MGHRA and YSYEKL. CDR3 length equals 16 residues. J gave up 4 bases and V 1 base, and 2 bases lay outside the gene matches. The CDR3 is CASSQGLAGAYNEQFF. DNA of the CDR3: TGCGCCAGCAGCCAAGGACTAGCGGGGGCATACAATGAGCAGTTCTTC.

The table lists this clonotype with a few counts. The rearrangement joins TRBV11-2 to TRBJ2-1; the D gene could be TRBD1 or TRBD2 (6 bases each). The CDR3 length is 16 residues. The V end was cut by 1 base, the J end by 1 base, with 11 bases between. Per germline, CDR1 SGHAT and CDR2 FQNNGV. CDR3 sequence reads: CASSLGRGHSYNEQFF. In DNA, the CDR3 is TGTGCCAGCAGCTTAGGGAGGGGACATTCCTACAATGAGCAGTTCTTC.

This clonotype was recorded at least ten times. The rearrangement uses TRBV5-1 and TRBJ1-2; D uncertain. Trimming took 3 bases from V and 1 from J, leaving 7 bases between them. This CDR3 is built from 13 residues. Germline assignment: CDR1 SGHRS and CDR2 YFSETQ. The CDR3 DNA reads as TGCGCCAGCAGCTCACGGGATAACTATGGCTACACCTTC. Protein sequence: CASSSRDNYGYTF. Together with reference TRBV5-1 and TRBJ1-2, the CDR3 gives the full variable domain: KAGVTQTPRYLIKTRGQQVTLSCSPISGHRSVSWYQQTPGQGLQFLFEYFSETQRNKGNFPGRFSGRQFSNSRSEMNVSTLELGDSALYLCASSSRDNYGYTFGSGTRLTVV.

This clonotype was observed many times. The chain couples TRBV30 to TRBJ2-1; the D gene is possibly TRBD2 (6 bases). Per germline, CDR1 GTSNPN and CDR2 SVGIG (reference sequence). The CDR3 covers 12 residues. V was pared by 2 bases and J by 10 bases, with 12 bases between. The CDR3 DNA follows: TGTGCCTGGAGTCGGGACTCCCGGGAGCAGTTCTTC. It encodes CAWSRDSREQFF. The variable domain in full, completed from reference TRBV30 and TRBJ2-1, reads SQTIHQWPATLVQPVGSPLSLECTVEGTSNPNLYWYRQAAGRGLQLLFYSVGIGQISSEVPQNLSASRPQDRQFILSSKKLLLSDSGFYLCAWSRDSREQFFGPGTRLTVL.

This clonotype was recorded many times. The chain couples TRBV29-1 to TRBJ1-1; 9 bases map to TRBD1. The germline V gene has CDR1 SQVTM and CDR2 ANQGSEA. The trim removed 6 bases at V and 4 bases at J, leaving 9 bases unmatched. The CDR3 runs to 14 residues. CDR3 DNA: TGCAGCGTCGCGGGACAGGGTTTAAGCACTGAAGCTTTCTTT. Translated: CSVAGQGLSTEAFF.

This clonotype came up many times. This chain's CDR3 is CASSSPDQPQHF. The CDR3 DNA follows: TGTGCCAGCAGTTCCCCCGATCAGCCCCAGCATTTT. The rearrangement links TRBV28 to TRBJ1-5; D not resolved. The V gene's germline CDR1 is MDHEN and CDR2 SYDVKM. The CDR3 consists of 12 residues. V was trimmed by 4 bases and J by 5 bases, leaving 6 bases between them.

The chain has TRBV3-1 and TRBJ2-1; 7 bases are a match to TRBD2. J was trimmed by 9 bases and V by 3 bases; bases with no gene match: 14. The CDR3 totals 16 residues. The V gene's germline CDR1 is LGHDT and CDR2 YNNKEL (reference sequence). The CDR3 reads CASSQPLFAGAAEQFF. Here the CDR3 DNA reads TGTGCCAGCAGCCAGCCCCTTTTCGCGGGAGCAGCTGAGCAGTTCTTC.

This clonotype was found many times. The CDR3 sequence is CSAWGQLEQYF. The CDR3 DNA is TGCAGTGCATGGGGACAGCTCGAGCAGTACTTC. The chain links TRBV20-1 to TRBJ2-7; TRBD1 matches at 7 bases. This CDR3 contains 11 residues. V was clipped by 6 bases and J by 6 bases; unmatched bases: 5. CDR1 DFQATT and CDR2 SNEGSKA come from the germline V gene (reference sequence).

V is TRBV11-1 and J is TRBJ2-2; TRBD1 is a possible D gene (7 bases). Trimming pared 4 bases from V and 4 bases from J, leaving 13 bases between. The CDR3 spans 15 residues. Looked up from germline, CDR1 is SGHAT and CDR2 is FQDESV (reference sequence). Here the CDR3 reads CASSYPGGFTGELFF. The CDR3 region has the DNA TGTGCCAGCAGCTACCCAGGGGGGTTCACCGGGGAGCTGTTTTTT.

The chain has TRBV7-2 and TRBJ1-6, with a tentative D call TRBD1 (5 bases). Trimming stripped 5 bases from V and 9 bases from J, with 11 bases between. Germline V CDR1 and CDR2: SGHTA, FQGNSA. This CDR3 spans 13 amino acids. The CDR3 nucleotides are TGTGCCAGCAGCCCGGGACTCGGTTCACCCCTCCACTTT. Translation: CASSPGLGSPLHF.

This clonotype came up many times. J is TRBJ1-5 and V is TRBV28; maybe TRBD1 (6 bases). Trimming cost V 2 bases and J 7 bases, with 6 bases left between them. Per the germline V gene, CDR1 is MDHEN and CDR2 is SYDVKM. The CDR3 sequence is 12 residues long. Here the CDR3 reads CASSLTGQPQHF. CDR3 nucleotide sequence: TGTGCCAGCAGTTTAACAGGGCAGCCCCAGCATTTT.

This clonotype was seen at least ten times. This sequence joins TRBV29-1 and TRBJ1-5; D might be TRBD1 (5 bases). V dropped 3 bases and J dropped 0 bases, with 12 bases sitting between them. Germline assignment: CDR1 SQVTM and CDR2 ANQGSEA. The CDR3 sequence is 15 residues long. The CDR3 bases are TGCAGCGTTGAGGGGCGGCACTATAGCAATCAGCCCCAGCATTTT. This codes for CSVEGRHYSNQPQHF.

This clonotype has at least ten counts. The CDR3 is CANNKDRGDTQYF. CDR3 nucleotide sequence: TGTGCCAACAATAAAGACAGGGGTGATACGCAGTATTTT. The rearrangement uses TRBV5-8 and TRBJ2-3; 8 nucleotides line up with TRBD1. The CDR3 consists of 13 residues. Germline values: CDR1 SGHTS, CDR2 YDEGEE. The trim removed 9 bases at V and 6 bases at J, leaving 9 bases unmatched.